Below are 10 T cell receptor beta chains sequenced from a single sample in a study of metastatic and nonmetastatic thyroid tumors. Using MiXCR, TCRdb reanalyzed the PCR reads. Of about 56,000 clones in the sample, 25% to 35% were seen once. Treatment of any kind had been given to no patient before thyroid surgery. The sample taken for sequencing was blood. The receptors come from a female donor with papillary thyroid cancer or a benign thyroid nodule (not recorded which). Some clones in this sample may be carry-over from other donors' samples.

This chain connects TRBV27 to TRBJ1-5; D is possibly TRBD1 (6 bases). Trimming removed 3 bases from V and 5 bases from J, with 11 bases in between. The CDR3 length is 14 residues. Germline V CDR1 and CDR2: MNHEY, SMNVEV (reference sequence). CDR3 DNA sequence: TGTGCCAGCAGTTTCGGAGGGGGAGATCAGCCCCAGCATTTT. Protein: CASSFGGGDQPQHF.

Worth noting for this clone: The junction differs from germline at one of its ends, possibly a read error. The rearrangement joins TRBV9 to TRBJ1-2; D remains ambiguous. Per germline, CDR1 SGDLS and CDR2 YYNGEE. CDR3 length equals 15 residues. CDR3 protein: CASSVGPGYDYCYTF. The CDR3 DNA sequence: TGTGCCAGCAGCGTAGGTCCGGGCTATGACTATTGCTACACCTTC.

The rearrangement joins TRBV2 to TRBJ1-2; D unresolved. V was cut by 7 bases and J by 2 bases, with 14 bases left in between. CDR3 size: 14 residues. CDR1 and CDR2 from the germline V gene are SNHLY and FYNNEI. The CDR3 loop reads CASTATFANYGYTF. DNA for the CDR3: TGTGCCAGCACTGCCACCTTTGCGAACTATGGCTACACCTTC.

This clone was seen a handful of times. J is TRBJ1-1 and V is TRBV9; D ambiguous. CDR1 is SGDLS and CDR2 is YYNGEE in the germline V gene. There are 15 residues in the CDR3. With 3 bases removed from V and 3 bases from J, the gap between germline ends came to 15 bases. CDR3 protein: CASSAGPSEDTEAFF. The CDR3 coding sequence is TGTGCCAGCAGCGCCGGACCCTCCGAGGACACTGAAGCTTTCTTT.

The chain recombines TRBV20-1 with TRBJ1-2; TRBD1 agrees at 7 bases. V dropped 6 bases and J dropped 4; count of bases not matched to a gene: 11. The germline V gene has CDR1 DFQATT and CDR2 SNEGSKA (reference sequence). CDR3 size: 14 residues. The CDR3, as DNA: TGCAGTGCCCGGGTTTTTGAGGGGGCCTATGGCTACACCTTC. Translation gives CSARVFEGAYGYTF.

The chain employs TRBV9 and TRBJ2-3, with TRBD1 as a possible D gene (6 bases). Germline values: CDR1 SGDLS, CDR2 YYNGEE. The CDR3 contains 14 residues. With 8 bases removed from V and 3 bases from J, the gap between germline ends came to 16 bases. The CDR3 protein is CASLLGDKTDTQYF. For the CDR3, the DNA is TGTGCCAGTCTCCTAGGGGACAAAACAGATACGCAGTATTTT.

The CDR3 coding sequence is TGTGCCAGCAGCCCTGACAGAAACTATGGCTACACCTTC. This gives the protein CASSPDRNYGYTF. The chain combines TRBV5-6 with TRBJ1-2, with TRBD1 as a possible D gene (5 bases). Trimming shortened V by 4 bases and J by 2 bases, and 9 bases separated the two germline ends. Germline CDR1 reads SGHDT; CDR2 reads YYEEEE. The CDR3 has 13 amino acids.

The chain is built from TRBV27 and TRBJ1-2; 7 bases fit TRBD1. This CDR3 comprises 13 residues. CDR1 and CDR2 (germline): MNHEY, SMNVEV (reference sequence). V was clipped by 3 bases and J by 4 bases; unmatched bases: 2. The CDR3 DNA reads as TGTGCCAGCAGTTTTGGACAGGCCTATGGCTACACCTTC. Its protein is CASSFGQAYGYTF.

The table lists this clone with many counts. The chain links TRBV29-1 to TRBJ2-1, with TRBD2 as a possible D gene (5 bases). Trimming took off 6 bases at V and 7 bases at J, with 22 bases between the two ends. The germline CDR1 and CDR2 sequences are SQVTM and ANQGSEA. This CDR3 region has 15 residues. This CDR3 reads CSVDGLYQDLNEQFF. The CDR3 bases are TGCAGCGTCGATGGACTCTATCAGGACTTGAATGAGCAGTTCTTC.

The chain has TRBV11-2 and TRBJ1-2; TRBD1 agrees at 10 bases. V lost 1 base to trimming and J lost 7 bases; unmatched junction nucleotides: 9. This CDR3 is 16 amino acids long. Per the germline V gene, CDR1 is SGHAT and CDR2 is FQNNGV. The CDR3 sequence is CASSLVAGTGVGGYTF. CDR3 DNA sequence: TGTGCCAGCAGCTTAGTGGCCGGGACAGGGGTCGGTGGCTACACCTTC.